This T cell receptor (beta chain) was identified in a study of blood T cell repertoires in COVID-19. The wider study: The samples span acute and convalescent COVID-19 from the United States, Italy and Spain. PBMCs, B-cell-depleted T cells, or T cells were the source of the cDNA or gDNA that made up the material.

The CDR3 contains 15 residues. With V trimmed by 4 bases and J by 3 bases, 7 bases remained unmatched. Germline loops: CDR1 LNHDA, CDR2 SQIVND (reference sequence). Authors' data handling: Reference gene primer amplification yielded estimated nucleated cell counts. Data came from immunoSEQ multiplex PCR; TCRdb stores just in-frame clones and leaves some out. That table gives V, J and clone size, and the DNA gave D and trimming. The sample consists of more than 150,000 clones, around 82% of them appearing once. The gene calls are TRBV19 and TRBJ2-3, with 7 bases matching TRBD2. Sequencing was done on a sample of peripheral blood. The sequence was obtained from a man aged 18 to 29 with active or convalescent COVID-19. CDR3 DNA: TGTGCCAGTAGTAGCGGGAGTTTTTTTACAGATACGCAGTATTTT. It is translated as CASSSGSFFTDTQYF.